This TCR beta chain was captured in a study of blood T cell repertoires in COVID-19. In this sample, this clone turned up once. Looked up from germline, CDR1 is SNHLY and CDR2 is FYNNEI. V gave up 6 bases and J gave up 1 base, with 12 bases separating them. The CDR3 is 14 amino acids. Produced via immunoSEQ multiplex PCR; TCRdb's table is partial and in-frame only. This table holds about 110,000 clones, about 80% found once. The sequenced material came from peripheral blood. The V and J genes are TRBV2 and TRBJ1-1; D is perhaps TRBD1 (6 bases). The clonotype originates from a woman aged 50 to 60 with acute or convalescent COVID-19. The DNA for the CDR3 is TGTGCCAGCAGGCAGACGACAGGGAACACTGAAGCTTTCTTT. This sequence encodes CASRQTTGNTEAFF.